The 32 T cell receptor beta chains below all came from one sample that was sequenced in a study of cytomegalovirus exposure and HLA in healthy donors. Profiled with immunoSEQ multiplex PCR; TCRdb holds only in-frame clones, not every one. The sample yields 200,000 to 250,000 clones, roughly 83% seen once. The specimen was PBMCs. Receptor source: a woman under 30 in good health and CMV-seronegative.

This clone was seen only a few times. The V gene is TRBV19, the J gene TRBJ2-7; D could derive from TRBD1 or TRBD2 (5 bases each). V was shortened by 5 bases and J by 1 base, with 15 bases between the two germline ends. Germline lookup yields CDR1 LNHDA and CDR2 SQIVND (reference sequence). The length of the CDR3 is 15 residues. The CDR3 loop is CASSLSMRGSYEQYF. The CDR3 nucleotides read TGTGCCAGTAGTCTGTCTATGAGGGGTTCCTACGAGCAGTACTTC.

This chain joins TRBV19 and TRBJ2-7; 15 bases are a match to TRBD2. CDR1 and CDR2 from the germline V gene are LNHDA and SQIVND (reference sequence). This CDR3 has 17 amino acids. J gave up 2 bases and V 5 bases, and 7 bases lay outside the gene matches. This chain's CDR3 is CASSPPGLAGGTYEQYF. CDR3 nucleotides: TGTGCCAGTAGTCCCCCGGGACTAGCGGGAGGTACCTACGAGCAGTACTTC.

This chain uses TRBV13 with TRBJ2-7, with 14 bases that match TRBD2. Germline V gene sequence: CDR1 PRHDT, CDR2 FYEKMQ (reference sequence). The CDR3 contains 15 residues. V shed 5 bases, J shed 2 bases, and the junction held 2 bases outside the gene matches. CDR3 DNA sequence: TGTGCCAGCAGCGGGGGACTAGCGGGAGCCTACGAGCAGTACTTC. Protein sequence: CASSGGLAGAYEQYF.

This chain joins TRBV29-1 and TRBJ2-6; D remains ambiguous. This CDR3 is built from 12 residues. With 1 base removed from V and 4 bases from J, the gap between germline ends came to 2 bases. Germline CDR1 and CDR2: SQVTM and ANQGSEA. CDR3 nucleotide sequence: TGCAGCGTTGAAGCCGGGGCCAACGTCCTGACTTTC. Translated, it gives CSVEAGANVLTF.

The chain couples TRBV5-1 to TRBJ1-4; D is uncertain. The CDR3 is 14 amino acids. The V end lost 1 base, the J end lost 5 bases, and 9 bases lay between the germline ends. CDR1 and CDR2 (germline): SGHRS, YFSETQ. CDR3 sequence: CASSLNLRNEKLFF. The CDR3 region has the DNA TGCGCCAGCAGCTTGAATCTACGGAATGAAAAACTGTTTTTT.

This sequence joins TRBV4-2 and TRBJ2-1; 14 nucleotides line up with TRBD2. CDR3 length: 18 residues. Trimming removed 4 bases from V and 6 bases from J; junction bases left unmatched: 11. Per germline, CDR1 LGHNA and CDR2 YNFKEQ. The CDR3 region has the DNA TGTGCCAGCAGCCTCAAAGGTGGGACTAGCGGGAGTGTCAATGAGCAGTTCTTC. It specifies CASSLKGGTSGSVNEQFF.

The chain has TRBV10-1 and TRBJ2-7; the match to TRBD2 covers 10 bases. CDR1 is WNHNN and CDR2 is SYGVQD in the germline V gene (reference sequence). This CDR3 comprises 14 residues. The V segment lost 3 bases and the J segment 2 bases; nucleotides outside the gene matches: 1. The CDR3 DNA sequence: TGCGCCAGCAGTGATAGCGGGAGGACCTACGAGCAGTACTTC. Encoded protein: CASSDSGRTYEQYF.

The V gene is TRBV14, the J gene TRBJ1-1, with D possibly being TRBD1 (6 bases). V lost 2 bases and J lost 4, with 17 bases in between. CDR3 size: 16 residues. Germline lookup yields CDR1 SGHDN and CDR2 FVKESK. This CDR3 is CASSQLGDMTATEAFF. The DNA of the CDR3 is TGTGCCAGCAGCCAATTAGGGGACATGACGGCCACTGAAGCTTTCTTT.

CDR3 residues: CASGPGTSGEREQYF. Written as DNA, the CDR3 is TGTGCCAGCGGCCCGGGGACTAGCGGTGAGCGCGAGCAGTACTTC. V is TRBV6-5 and J is TRBJ2-7; 11 nucleotides agree with TRBD2. Losses at the gene ends were 8 bases for V and 6 bases for J; bases not matched to a gene: 12. This CDR3 contains 15 residues. CDR1 is MNHEY and CDR2 is SVGAGI in the germline V gene.

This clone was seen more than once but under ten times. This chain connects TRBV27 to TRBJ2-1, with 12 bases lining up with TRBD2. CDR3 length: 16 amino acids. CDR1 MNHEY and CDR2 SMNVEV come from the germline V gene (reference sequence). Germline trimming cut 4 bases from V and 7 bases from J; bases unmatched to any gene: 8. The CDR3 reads CASSSVASGRANEQFF. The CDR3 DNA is TGTGCCAGCAGTTCCGTCGCTAGCGGGAGGGCTAATGAGCAGTTCTTC.

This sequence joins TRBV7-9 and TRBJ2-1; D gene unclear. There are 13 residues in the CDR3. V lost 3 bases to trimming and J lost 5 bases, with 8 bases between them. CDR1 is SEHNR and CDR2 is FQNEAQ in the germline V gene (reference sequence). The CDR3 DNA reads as TGTGCCAGCAGCTTCGGAAGGGACAATGAGCAGTTCTTC. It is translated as CASSFGRDNEQFF.

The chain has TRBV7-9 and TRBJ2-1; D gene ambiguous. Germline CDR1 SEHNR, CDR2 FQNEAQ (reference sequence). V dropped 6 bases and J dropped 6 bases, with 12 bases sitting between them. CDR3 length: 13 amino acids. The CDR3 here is CASRQAPSNEQFF. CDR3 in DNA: TGTGCCAGCAGACAAGCCCCGAGCAATGAGCAGTTCTTC.

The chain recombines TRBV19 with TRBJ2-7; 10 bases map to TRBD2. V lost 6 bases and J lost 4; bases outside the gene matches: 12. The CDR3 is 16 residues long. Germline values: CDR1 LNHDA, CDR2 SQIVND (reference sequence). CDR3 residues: CASSYSSSGSSYEQYF. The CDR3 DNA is TGTGCCAGTAGCTATTCTTCTAGCGGGAGTAGTTACGAGCAGTACTTC.

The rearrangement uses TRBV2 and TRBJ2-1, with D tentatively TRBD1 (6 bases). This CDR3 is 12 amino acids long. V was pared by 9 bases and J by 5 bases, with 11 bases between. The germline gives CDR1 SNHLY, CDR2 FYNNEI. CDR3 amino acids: CARTGTHNEQFF. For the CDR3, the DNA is TGTGCCAGAACAGGGACGCACAATGAGCAGTTCTTC.

CDR3 nucleotides: TGTGCCAGTAGTTCGGGACAGGGCTTGGAGCAGTACTTC. Its translation: CASSSGQGLEQYF. The chain couples TRBV19 to TRBJ2-7; 9 nucleotides align to TRBD1. Germline CDR1 and CDR2: LNHDA and SQIVND (reference sequence). Trimming took 5 bases from V and 7 from J; bases not matched to a gene: 6. This CDR3 has 13 residues.

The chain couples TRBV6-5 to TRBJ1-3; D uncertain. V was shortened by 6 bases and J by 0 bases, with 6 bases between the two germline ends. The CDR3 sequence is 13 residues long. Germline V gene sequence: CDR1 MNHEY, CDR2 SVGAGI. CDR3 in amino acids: CASSRTSGNTIYF. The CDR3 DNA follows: TGTGCCAGCAGCCGGACCTCTGGAAACACCATATATTTT.

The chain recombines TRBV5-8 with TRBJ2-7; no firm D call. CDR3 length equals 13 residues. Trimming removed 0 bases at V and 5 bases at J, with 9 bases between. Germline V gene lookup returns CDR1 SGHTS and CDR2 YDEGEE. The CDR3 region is CASSLGGSDEQYF. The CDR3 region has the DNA TGTGCCAGCAGCTTGGGGGGATCCGACGAGCAGTACTTC. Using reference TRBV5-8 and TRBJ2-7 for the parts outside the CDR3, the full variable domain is EAGVTQSPTHLIKTRGQQATLRCSPISGHTSVYWYQQALGLGLQFLLWYDEGEERNRGNFPPRFSGRQFPNYSSELNVNALELEDSALYLCASSLGGSDEQYFGPGTRLTVT.

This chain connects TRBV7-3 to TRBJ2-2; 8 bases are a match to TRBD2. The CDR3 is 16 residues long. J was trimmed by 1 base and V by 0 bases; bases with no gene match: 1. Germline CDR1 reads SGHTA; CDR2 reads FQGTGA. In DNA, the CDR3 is TGTGCCAGCAGCTTAACCCTAGCGGGGAACACCGGGGAGCTGTTTTTT. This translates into CASSLTLAGNTGELFF. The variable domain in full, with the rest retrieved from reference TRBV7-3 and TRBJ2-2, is GAGVSQTPSNKVTEKGKYVELRCDPISGHTALYWYRQSLGQGPEFLIYFQGTGAADDSGLPNDRFFAVRPEGSVSTLKIQRTERGDSAVYLCASSLTLAGNTGELFFGEGSRLTVL.

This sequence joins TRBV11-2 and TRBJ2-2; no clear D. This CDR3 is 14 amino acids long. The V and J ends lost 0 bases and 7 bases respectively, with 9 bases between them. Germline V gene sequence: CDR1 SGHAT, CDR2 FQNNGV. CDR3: CASSLDSQVGELFF. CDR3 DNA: TGTGCCAGCAGCTTAGACAGCCAGGTCGGGGAGCTGTTTTTT.

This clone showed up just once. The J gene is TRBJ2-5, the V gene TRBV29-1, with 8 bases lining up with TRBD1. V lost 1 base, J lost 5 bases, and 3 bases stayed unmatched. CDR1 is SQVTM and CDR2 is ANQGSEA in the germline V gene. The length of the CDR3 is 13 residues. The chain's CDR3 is CSVEGTGLETQYF. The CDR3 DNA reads TGCAGCGTTGAAGGGACAGGGCTGGAGACCCAGTACTTC.

The CDR3 sequence: CASSLVAPGGSYNEQFF. CDR3 bases: TGTGCCAGCAGTTTAGTGGCCCCCGGGGGCTCCTACAATGAGCAGTTCTTC. V and J are TRBV27 and TRBJ2-1; tentatively, D is TRBD2 (6 bases). Trimming pared 2 bases from V and 0 bases from J, leaving 14 bases between. Germline V gene sequence: CDR1 MNHEY, CDR2 SMNVEV (reference sequence). CDR3 length equals 17 residues.

CDR3 sequence: CAWSTQGNTIYF. The CDR3 DNA reads as TGTGCCTGGAGTACTCAAGGAAACACCATATATTTT. V and J are TRBV30 and TRBJ1-3; D not certain. The CDR3 loop spans 12 amino acids. CDR1 GTSNPN and CDR2 SVGIG come from the germline V gene (reference sequence). V shed 2 bases and J shed 4 bases, with 6 bases lying between them.

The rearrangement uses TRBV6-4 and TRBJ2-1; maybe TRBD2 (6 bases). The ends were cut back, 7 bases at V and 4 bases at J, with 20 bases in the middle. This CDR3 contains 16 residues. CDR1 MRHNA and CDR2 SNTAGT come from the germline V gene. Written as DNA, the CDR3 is TGTGCCAGCATTCAGTCGGGAGCGGAGGATTACAATGAGCAGTTCTTC. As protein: CASIQSGAEDYNEQFF.

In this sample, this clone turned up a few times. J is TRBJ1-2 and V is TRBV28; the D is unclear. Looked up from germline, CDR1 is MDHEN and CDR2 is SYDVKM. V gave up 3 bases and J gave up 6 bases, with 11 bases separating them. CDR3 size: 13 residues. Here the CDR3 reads CASSFSKGHGYTF. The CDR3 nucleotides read TGTGCCAGCAGTTTTTCGAAGGGCCATGGCTACACCTTC.

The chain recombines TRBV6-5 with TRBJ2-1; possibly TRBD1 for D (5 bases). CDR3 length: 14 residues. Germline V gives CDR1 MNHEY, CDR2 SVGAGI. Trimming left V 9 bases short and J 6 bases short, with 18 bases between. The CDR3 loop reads CASRPRGPPNEQFF. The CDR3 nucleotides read TGTGCCAGTAGACCTAGGGGCCCACCCAATGAGCAGTTCTTC.

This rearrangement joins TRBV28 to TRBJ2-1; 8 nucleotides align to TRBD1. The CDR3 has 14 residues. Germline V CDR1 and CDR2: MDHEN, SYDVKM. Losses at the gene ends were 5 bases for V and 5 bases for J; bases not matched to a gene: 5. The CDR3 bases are TGTGCCAGCAGTCGAGGCAGGGGGCACAATGAGCAGTTCTTC. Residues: CASSRGRGHNEQFF.

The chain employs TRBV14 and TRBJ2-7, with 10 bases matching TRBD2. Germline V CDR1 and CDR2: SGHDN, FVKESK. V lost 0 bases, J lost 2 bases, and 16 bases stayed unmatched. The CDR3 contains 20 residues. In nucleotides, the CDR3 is TGTGCCAGCAGCCAAGATCGGGGACCTAGCGGGAGAACAGAACCCTACGAGCAGTACTTC. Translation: CASSQDRGPSGRTEPYEQYF.

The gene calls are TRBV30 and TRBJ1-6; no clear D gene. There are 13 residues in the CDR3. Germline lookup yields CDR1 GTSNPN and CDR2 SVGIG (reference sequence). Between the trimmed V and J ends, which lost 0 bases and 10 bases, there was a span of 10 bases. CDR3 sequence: CAWSVEGRSPLHF. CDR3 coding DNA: TGTGCCTGGAGTGTAGAGGGAAGGTCACCCCTCCACTTT. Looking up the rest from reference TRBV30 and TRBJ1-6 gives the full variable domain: SQTIHQWPATLVQPVGSPLSLECTVEGTSNPNLYWYRQAAGRGLQLLFYSVGIGQISSEVPQNLSASRPQDRQFILSSKKLLLSDSGFYLCAWSVEGRSPLHFGNGTRLTVT.

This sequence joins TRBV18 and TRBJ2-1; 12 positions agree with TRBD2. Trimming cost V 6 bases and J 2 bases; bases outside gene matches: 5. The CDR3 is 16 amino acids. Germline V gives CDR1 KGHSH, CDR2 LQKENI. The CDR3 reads CASSFRTSGAYNEQFF. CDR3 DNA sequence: TGTGCCAGCTCTTTTCGGACTAGCGGGGCCTACAATGAGCAGTTCTTC.

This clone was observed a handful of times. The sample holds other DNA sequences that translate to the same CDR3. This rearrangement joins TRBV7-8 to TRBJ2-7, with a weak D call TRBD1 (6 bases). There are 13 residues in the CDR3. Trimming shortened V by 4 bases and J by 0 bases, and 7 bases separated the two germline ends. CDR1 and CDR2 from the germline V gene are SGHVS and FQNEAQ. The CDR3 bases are TGTGCCAGCAGCTCGACAGGCTCCTACGAGCAGTACTTC. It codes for CASSSTGSYEQYF.

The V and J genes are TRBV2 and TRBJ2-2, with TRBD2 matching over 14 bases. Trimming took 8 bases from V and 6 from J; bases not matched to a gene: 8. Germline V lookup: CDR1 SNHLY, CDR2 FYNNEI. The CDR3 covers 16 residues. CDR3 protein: CASGSTSGRAPGELFF. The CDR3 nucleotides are TGTGCCAGCGGATCGACTAGCGGGAGGGCCCCCGGGGAGCTGTTTTTT.

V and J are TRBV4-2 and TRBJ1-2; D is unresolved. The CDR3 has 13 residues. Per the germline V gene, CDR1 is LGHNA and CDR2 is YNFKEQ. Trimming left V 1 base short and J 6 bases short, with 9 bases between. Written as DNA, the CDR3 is TGTGCCAGCAGCCAAGCGGGGTTCCATGGCTACACCTTC. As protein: CASSQAGFHGYTF.